The clone carrying this T cell receptor (beta chain) was detected only a few times. The antigen remains unidentified. This record belongs to a study of identical twins. The study, taken as a whole, reports: Memory repertoires showed no such pattern, whereas abundant cord blood beta clonotypes carried fewer insertions. Researchers reported excess low generation probability among twin-shared out-of-frame alpha sequences.

Trimming took off 5 bases at V and 2 bases at J, with 13 bases between the two ends. The CDR3 has 14 residues. Germline values: CDR1 ENHRY, CDR2 SYGVKD. TCRdb recomputed calls from the 5' RACE reads with MiXCR, one row per CDR3 protein. The repertoire holds about 430,000 distinct CDR3 sequences, with approximately 17% as singletons. Sequencing was carried out using naive T cells sorted from blood. This sequence originates from a man between 45 and 60 years old in good health. V is TRBV10-3 and J is TRBJ2-7, with a possible D match to TRBD1 (6 bases). CDR3 DNA: TGTGCCATCAGTACCACAGGGATGACCTACGAGCAGTACTTC. Translated: CAISTTGMTYEQYF.